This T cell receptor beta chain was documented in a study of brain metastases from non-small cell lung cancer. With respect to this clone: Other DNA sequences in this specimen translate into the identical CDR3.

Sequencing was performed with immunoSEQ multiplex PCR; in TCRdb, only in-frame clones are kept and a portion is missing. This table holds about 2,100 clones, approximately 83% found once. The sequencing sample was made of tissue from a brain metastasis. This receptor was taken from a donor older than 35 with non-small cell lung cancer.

The CDR3 protein is CASSPRGSSYEQYF. The CDR3 DNA reads as TGTGCCAGCAGCCCTCGAGGATCCTCCTACGAGCAGTACTTC. V is TRBV7-9 and J is TRBJ2-7; D unresolved. The CDR3 covers 14 residues. Trimming cost V 5 bases and J 0 bases, with 11 bases left between them. Germline lookup yields CDR1 SEHNR and CDR2 FQNEAQ (reference sequence).